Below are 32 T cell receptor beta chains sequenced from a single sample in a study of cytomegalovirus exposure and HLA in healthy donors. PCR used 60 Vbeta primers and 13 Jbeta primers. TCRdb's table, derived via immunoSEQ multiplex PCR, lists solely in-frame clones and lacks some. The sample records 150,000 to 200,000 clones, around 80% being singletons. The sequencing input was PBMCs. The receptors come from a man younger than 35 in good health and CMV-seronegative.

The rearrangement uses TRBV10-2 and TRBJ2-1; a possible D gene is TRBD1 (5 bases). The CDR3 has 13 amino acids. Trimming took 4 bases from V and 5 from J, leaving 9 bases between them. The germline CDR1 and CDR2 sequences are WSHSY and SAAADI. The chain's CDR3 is CASSAWTHNEQFF. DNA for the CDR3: TGCGCCAGCAGTGCCTGGACACACAATGAGCAGTTCTTC.

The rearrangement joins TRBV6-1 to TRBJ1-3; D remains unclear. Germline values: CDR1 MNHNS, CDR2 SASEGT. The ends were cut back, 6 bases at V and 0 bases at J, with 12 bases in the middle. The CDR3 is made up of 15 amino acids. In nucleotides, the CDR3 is TGTGCCAGCAGGAGAGACACGTCCTCTGGAAACACCATATATTTT. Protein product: CASRRDTSSGNTIYF.

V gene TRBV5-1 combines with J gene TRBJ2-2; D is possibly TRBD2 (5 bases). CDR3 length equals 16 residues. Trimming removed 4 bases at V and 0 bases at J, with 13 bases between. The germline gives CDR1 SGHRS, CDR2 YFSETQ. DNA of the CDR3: TGCGCCAGCAGCCTCGAGGCGGGTACGAACACCGGGGAGCTGTTTTTT. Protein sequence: CASSLEAGTNTGELFF.

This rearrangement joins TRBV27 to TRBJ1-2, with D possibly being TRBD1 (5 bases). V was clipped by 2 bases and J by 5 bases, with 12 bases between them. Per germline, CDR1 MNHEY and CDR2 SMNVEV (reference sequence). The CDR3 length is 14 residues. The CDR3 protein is CASSLHQGIYGYTF. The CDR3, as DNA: TGTGCCAGCAGTTTACACCAGGGAATTTATGGCTACACCTTC.

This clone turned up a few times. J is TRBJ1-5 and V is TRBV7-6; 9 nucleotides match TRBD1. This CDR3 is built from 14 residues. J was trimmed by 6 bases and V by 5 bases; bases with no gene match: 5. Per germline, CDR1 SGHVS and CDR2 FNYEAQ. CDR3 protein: CASSPGTGFQPQHF. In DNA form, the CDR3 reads TGTGCCAGCAGCCCTGGGACAGGGTTTCAGCCCCAGCATTTT. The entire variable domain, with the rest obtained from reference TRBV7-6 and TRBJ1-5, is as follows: GAGVSQSPRYKVTKRGQDVALRCDPISGHVSLYWYRQALGQGPEFLTYFNYEAQQDKSGLPNDRFSAERPEGSISTLTIQRTEQRDSAMYRCASSPGTGFQPQHFGDGTRLSIL.

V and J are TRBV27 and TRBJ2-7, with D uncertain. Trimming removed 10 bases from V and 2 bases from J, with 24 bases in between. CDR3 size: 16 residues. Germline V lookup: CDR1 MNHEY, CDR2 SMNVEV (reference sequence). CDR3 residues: CATRNPRGGLAYEQYF. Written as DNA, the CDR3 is TGTGCCACCAGAAACCCTAGAGGTGGGTTGGCCTACGAGCAGTACTTC.

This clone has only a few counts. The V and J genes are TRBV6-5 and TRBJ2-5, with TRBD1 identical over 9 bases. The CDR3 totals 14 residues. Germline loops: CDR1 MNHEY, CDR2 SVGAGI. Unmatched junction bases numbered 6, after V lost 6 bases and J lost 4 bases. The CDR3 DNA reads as TGTGCCAGCAGGAGGGACAGGGACCCAGAGACCCAGTACTTC. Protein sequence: CASRRDRDPETQYF.

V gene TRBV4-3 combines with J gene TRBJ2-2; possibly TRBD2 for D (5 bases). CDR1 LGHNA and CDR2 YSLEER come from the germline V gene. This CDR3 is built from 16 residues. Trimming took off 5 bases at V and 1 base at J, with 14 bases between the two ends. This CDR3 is CASSTNTGKNTGELFF. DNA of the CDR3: TGCGCCAGCAGCACCAATACGGGGAAGAACACCGGGGAGCTGTTTTTT.

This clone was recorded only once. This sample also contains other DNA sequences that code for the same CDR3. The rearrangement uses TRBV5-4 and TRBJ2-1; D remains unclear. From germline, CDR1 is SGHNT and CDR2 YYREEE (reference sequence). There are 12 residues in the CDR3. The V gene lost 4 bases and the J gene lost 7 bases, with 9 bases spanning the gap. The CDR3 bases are TGTGCCAGCAGCCTCACAGAAAATGAGCAGTTCTTC. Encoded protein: CASSLTENEQFF.

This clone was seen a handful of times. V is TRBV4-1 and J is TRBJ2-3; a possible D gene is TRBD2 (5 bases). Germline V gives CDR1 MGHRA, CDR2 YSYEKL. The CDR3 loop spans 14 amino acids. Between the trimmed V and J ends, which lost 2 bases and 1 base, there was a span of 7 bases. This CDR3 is CASSQTAGTDTQYF. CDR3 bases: TGCGCCAGCAGCCAAACAGCGGGCACAGATACGCAGTATTTT.

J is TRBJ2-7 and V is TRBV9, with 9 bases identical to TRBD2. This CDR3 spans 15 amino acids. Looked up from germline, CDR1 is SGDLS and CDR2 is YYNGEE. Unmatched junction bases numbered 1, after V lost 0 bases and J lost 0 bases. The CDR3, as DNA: TGTGCCAGCAGCGTAGCTAGCGGGGCCTCCTACGAGCAGTACTTC. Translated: CASSVASGASYEQYF.

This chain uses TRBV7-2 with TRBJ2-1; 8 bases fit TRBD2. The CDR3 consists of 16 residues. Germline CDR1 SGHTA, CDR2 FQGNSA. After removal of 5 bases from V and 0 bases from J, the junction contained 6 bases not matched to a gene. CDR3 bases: TGTGCCAGCAGCCCAACCGGGACTAGCTCCTACAATGAGCAGTTCTTC. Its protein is CASSPTGTSSYNEQFF.

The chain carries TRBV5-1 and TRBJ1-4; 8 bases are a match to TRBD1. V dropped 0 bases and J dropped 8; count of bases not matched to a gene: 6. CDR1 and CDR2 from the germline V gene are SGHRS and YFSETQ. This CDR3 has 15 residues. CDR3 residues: CASSLADRAKEKLFF. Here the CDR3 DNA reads TGCGCCAGCAGCTTGGCGGACAGGGCAAAGGAAAAACTGTTTTTT.

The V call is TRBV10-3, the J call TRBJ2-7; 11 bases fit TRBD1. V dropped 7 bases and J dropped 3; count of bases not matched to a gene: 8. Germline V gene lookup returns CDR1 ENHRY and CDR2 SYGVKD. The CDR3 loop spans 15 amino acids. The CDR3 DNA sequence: TGTGCCATCACCCCTGGAGGGACAGGGGGCTACGAGCAGTACTTC. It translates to CAITPGGTGGYEQYF.

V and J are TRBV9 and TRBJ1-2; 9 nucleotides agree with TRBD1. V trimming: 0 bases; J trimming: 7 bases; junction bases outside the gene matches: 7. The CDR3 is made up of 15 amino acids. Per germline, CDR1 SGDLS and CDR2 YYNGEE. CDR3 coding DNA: TGTGCCAGCAGCGTAGGCTGGACAGGGGATCGTGGCTACACCTTC. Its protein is CASSVGWTGDRGYTF.

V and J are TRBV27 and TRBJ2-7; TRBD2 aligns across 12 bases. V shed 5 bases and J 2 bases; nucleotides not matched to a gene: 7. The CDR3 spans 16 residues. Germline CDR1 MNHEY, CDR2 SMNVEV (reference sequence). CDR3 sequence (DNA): TGTGCCAGCAGTATACTAGCGGGAGGCCTAACCTACGAGCAGTACTTC. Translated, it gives CASSILAGGLTYEQYF.

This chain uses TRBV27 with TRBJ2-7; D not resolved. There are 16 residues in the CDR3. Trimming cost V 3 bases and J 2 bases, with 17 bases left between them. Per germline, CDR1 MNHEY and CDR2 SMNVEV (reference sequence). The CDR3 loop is CASSFSSELSAYEQYF. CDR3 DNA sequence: TGTGCCAGCAGTTTTTCGTCAGAACTATCAGCCTACGAGCAGTACTTC.

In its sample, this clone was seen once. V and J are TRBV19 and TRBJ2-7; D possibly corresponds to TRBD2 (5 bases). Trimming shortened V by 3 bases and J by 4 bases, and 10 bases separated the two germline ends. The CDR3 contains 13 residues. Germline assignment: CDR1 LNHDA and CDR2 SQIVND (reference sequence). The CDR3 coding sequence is TGTGCCAGTAGTATCACGGGGAAGTACGAGCAGTACTTC. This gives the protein CASSITGKYEQYF. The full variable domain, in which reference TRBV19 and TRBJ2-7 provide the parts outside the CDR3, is DGGITQSPKYLFRKEGQNVTLSCEQNLNHDAMYWYRQDPGQGLRLIYYSQIVNDFQKGDIAEGYSVSREKKESFPLTVTSAQKNPTAFYLCASSITGKYEQYFGPGTRLTVT.

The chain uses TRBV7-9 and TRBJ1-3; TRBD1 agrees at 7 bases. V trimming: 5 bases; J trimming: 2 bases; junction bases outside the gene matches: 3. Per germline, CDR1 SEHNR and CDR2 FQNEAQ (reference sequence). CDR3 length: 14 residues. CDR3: CASSVGTAGNTIYF. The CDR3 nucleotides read TGTGCCAGCAGCGTTGGGACAGCTGGAAACACCATATATTTT.

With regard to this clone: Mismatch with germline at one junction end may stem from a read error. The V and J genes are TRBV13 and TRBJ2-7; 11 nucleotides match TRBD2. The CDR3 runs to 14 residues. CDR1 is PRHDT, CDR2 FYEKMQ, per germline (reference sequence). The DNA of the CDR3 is TGTGCCAGCAGGTTAGCGGGGGGGCCTCGGGAGCAGTACTTC. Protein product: CASRLAGGPREQYF.

Written as DNA, the CDR3 is TGCGCCAGCAGTGGGTCCAGACCGGGACAGGGAAAGGGTGCAGATACGCAGTATTTT. Translation: CASSGSRPGQGKGADTQYF. The chain carries TRBV10-2 and TRBJ2-3; 9 bases map to TRBD1. Germline V gene sequence: CDR1 WSHSY, CDR2 SAAADI. The CDR3 is 19 amino acids. Trimming took 4 bases from V and 4 from J; bases not matched to a gene: 18.

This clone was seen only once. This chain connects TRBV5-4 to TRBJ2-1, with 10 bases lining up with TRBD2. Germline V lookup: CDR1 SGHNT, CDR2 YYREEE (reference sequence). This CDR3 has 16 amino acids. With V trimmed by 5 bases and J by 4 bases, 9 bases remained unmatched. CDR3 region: CASSTGLAEPYNEQFF. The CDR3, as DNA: TGTGCCAGCAGTACCGGACTAGCGGAGCCATACAATGAGCAGTTCTTC. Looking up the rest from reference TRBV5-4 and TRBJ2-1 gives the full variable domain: ETGVTQSPTHLIKTRGQQVTLRCSSQSGHNTVSWYQQALGQGPQFIFQYYREEENGRGNFPPRFSGLQFPNYSSELNVNALELDDSALYLCASSTGLAEPYNEQFFGPGTRLTVL.

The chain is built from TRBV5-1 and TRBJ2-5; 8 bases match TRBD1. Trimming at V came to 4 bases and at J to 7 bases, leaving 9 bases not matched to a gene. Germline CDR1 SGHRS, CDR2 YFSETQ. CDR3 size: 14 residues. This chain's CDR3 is CASSTDRGLGTQYF. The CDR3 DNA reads TGCGCCAGCAGCACAGACAGGGGATTGGGGACCCAGTACTTC.

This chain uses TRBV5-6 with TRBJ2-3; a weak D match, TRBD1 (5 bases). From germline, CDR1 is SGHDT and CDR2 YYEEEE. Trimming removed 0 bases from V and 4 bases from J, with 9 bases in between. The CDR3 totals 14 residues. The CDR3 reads CASSLVRVADTQYF. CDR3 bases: TGTGCCAGCAGCTTGGTCAGGGTGGCAGATACGCAGTATTTT.

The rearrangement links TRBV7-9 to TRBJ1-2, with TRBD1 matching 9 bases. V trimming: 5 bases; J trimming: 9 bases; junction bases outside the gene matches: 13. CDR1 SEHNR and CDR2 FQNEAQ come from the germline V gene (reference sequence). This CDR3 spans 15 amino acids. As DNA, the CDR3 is TGTGCCAGCAGCCACCGTTTAGGACAGGGGAGTCGCTACACCTTC. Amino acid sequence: CASSHRLGQGSRYTF. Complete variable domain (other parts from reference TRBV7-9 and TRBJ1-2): DTGVSQNPRHKITKRGQNVTFRCDPISEHNRLYWYRQTLGQGPEFLTYFQNEAQLEKSRLLSDRFSAERPKGSFSTLEIQRTEQGDSAMYLCASSHRLGQGSRYTFGSGTRLTVV.

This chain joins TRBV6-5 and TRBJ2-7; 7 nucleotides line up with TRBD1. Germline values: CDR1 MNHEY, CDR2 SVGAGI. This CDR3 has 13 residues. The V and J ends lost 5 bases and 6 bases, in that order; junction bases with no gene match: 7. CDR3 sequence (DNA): TGTGCCAGCAGTGACAGGGCCCACGGCGAGCAGTACTTC. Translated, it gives CASSDRAHGEQYF.

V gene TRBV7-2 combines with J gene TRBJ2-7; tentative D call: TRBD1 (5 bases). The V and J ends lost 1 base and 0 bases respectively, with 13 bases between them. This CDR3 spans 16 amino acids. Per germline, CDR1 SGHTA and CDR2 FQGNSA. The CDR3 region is CASSLESPGRSYEQYF. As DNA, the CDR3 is TGTGCCAGCAGCTTAGAGTCCCCAGGGCGCTCCTACGAGCAGTACTTC. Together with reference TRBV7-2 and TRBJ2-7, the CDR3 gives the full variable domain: GAGVSQSPSNKVTEKGKDVELRCDPISGHTALYWYRQSLGQGLEFLIYFQGNSAPDKSGLPSDRFSAERTGGSVSTLTIQRTQQEDSAVYLCASSLESPGRSYEQYFGPGTRLTVT.

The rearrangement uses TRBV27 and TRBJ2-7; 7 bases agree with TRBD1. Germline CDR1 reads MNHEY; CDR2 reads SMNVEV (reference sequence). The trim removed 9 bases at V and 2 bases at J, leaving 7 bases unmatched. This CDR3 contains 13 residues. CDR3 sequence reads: CASGTAHTYEQYF. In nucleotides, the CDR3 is TGTGCCAGTGGGACAGCCCACACCTACGAGCAGTACTTC.

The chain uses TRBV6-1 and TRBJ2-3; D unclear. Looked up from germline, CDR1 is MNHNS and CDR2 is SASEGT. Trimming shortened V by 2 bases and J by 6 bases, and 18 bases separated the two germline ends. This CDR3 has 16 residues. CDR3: CASSEFSEFFGDTQYF. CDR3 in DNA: TGTGCCAGCAGTGAATTCTCCGAATTTTTCGGGGATACGCAGTATTTT.

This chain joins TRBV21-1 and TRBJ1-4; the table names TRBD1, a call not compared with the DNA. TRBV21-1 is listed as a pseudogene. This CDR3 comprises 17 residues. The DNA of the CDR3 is TGTGCCAGCAGCGGGGGGACGGGACAGGGGATAGATGAAAAACTGTTTTTT. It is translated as CASSGGTGQGIDEKLFF.

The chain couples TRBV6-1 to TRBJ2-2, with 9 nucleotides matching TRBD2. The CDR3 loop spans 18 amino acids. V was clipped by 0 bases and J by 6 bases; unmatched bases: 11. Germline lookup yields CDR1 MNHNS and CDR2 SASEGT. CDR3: CASSEAQWVAGASGELFF. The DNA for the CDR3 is TGTGCCAGCAGTGAAGCGCAATGGGTAGCGGGAGCGTCCGGGGAGCTGTTTTTT.

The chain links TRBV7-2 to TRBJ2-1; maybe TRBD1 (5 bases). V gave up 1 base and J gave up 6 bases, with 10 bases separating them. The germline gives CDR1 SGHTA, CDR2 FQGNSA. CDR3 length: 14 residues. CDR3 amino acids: CASSLGVGRNEQFF. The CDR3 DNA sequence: TGTGCCAGCAGCTTAGGGGTGGGGCGCAATGAGCAGTTCTTC.